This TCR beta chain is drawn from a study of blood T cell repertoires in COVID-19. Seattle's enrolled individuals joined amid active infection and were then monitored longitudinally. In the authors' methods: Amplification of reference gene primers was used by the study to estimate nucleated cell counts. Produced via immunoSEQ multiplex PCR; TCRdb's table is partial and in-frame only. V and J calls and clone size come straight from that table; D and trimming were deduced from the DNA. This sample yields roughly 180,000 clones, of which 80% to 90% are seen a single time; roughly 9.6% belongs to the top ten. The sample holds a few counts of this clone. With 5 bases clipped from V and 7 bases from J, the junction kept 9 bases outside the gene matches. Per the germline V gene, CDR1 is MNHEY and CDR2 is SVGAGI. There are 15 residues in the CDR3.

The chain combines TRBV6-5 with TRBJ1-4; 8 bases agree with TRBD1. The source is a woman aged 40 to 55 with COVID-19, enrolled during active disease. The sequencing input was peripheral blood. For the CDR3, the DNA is TGTGCCAGCAGTCCAGGTGCAGGGGGCGTTGAAAAACTGTTTTTT. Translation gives CASSPGAGGVEKLFF.